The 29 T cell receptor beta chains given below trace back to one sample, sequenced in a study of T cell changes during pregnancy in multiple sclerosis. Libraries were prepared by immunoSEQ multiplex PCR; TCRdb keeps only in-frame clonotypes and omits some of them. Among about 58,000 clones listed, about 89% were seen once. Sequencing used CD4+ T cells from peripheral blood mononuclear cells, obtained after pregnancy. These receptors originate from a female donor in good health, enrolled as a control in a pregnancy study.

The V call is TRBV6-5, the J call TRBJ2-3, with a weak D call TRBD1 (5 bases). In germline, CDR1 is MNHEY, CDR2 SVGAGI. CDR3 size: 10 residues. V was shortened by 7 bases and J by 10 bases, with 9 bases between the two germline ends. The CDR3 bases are TGTGCCAGCATGGTCAGGGCGCAGTATTTT. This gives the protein CASMVRAQYF.

The CDR3 DNA sequence: TGTGCCAGCAGCTTGTTACGGGAGACCCAGTACTTC. Its protein product is CASSLLRETQYF. The chain is built from TRBV5-6 and TRBJ2-5; D gene uncertain. V gave up 1 base and J gave up 5 bases, with 6 bases separating them. The CDR3 has 12 amino acids. The germline V gene has CDR1 SGHDT and CDR2 YYEEEE.

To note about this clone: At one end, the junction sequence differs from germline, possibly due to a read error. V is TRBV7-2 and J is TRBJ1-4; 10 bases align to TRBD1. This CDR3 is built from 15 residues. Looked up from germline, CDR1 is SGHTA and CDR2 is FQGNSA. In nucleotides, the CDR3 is TGTGCCAGCAGCTTGGACAGGGGGACTACTGAAAAACTGTTTTTT. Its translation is CASSLDRGTTEKLFF.

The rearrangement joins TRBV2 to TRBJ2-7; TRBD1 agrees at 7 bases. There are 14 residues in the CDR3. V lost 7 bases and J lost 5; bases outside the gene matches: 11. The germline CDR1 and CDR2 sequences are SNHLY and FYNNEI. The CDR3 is CASTRGLLGDEQYF. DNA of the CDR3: TGTGCCAGCACTAGGGGGCTCCTTGGCGACGAGCAGTACTTC. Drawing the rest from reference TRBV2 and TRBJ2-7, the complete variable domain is EPEVTQTPSHQVTQMGQEVILRCVPISNHLYFYWYRQILGQKVEFLVSFYNNEISEKSEIFDDQFSVERPDGSNFTLKIRSTKLEDSAMYFCASTRGLLGDEQYFGPGTRLTVT.

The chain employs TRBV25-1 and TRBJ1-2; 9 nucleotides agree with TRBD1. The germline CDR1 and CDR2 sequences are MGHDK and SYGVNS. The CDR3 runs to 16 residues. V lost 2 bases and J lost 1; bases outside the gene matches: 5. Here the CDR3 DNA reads TGTGCCAGCAGTGAACCCCCGGGACAGGGTAACTATGGCTACACCTTC. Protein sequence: CASSEPPGQGNYGYTF.

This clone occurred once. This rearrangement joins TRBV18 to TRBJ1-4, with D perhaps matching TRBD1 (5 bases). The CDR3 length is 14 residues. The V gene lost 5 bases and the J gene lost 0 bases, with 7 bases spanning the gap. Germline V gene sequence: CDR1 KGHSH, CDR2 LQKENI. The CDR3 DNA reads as TGTGCCAGCTCAGAAGGGGCAACTAATGAAAAACTGTTTTTT. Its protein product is CASSEGATNEKLFF. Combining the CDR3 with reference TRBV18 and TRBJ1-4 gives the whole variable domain NAGVMQNPRHLVRRRGQEARLRCSPMKGHSHVYWYRQLPEEGLKFMVYLQKENIIDESGMPKERFSAEFPKEGPSILRIQQVVRGDSAAYFCASSEGATNEKLFFGSGTQLSVL.

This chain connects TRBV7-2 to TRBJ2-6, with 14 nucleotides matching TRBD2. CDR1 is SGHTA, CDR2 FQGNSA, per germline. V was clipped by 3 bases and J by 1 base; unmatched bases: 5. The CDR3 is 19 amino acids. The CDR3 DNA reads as TGTGCCAGCAGCTTGACTAGCGGGGGGGCCCAGTCTGGGGCCAACGTCCTGACTTTC. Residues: CASSLTSGGAQSGANVLTF.

The CDR3 sequence is CASSVDRGRSPLHF. The CDR3 DNA reads TGTGCCAGCAGCGTGGACAGGGGTCGTTCACCCCTCCACTTT. V gene TRBV9 combines with J gene TRBJ1-6, with TRBD1 matching 9 bases. CDR1 SGDLS and CDR2 YYNGEE come from the germline V gene. J gave up 9 bases and V 2 bases, and 3 bases lay outside the gene matches. The CDR3 length is 14 residues.

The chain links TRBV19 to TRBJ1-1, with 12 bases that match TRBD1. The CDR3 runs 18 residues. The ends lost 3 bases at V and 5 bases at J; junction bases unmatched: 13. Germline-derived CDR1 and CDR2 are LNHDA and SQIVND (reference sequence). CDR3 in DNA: TGTGCCAGTAGTATTTCCGGGACAGGGGGCCTTGTAGCGACTGAAGCTTTCTTT. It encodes CASSISGTGGLVATEAFF.

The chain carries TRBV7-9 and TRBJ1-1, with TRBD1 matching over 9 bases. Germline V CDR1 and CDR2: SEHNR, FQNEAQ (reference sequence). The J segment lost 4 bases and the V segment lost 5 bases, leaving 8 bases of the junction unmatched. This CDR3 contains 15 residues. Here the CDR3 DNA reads TGTGCCAGCAGCGCCGGGACAGGGCGGATCACTGAAGCTTTCTTT. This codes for CASSAGTGRITEAFF.

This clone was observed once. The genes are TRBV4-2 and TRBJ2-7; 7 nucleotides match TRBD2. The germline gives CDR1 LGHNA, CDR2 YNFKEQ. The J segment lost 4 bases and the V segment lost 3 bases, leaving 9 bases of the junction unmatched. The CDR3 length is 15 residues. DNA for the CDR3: TGTGCCAGCAGCCATCCCGGGGGGACCCAGTACGAGCAGTACTTC. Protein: CASSHPGGTQYEQYF.

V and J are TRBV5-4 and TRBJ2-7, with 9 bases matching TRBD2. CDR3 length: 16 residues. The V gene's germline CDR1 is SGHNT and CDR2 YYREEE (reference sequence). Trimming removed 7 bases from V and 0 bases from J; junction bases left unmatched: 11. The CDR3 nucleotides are TGTGCCAGCCACTACTTCGCGGGGGGGAGCTCCTACGAGCAGTACTTC. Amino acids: CASHYFAGGSSYEQYF. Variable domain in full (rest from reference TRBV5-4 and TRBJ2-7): ETGVTQSPTHLIKTRGQQVTLRCSSQSGHNTVSWYQQALGQGPQFIFQYYREEENGRGNFPPRFSGLQFPNYSSELNVNALELDDSALYLCASHYFAGGSSYEQYFGPGTRLTVT.

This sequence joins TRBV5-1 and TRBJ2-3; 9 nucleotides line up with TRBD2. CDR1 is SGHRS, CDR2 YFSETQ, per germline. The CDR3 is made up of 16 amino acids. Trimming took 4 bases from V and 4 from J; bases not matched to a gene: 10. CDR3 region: CASSPLGRGGSDTQYF. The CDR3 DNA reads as TGCGCCAGCAGCCCTTTAGGGCGGGGGGGATCAGATACGCAGTATTTT.

The CDR3 sequence: CASSWRAGGNTGELFF. In nucleotides, the CDR3 is TGTGCCAGCAGTTGGAGGGCAGGTGGGAACACCGGGGAGCTGTTTTTT. The rearrangement links TRBV27 to TRBJ2-2; D is perhaps TRBD2 (6 bases). The CDR3 spans 16 residues. CDR1 and CDR2 from the germline V gene are MNHEY and SMNVEV (reference sequence). V was cut by 4 bases and J by 1 base, with 13 bases left in between.

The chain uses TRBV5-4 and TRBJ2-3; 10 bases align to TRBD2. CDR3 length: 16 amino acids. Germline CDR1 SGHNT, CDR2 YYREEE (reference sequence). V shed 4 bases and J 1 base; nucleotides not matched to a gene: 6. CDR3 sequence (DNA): TGTGCCAGCAGCCTTTCTAGCGGGAGCCGCACAGATACGCAGTATTTT. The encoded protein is CASSLSSGSRTDTQYF.

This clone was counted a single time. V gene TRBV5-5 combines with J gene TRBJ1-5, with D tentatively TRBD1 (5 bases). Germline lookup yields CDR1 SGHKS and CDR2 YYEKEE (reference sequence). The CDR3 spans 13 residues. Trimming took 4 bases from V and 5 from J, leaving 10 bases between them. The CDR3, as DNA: TGTGCCAGCAGCCCACGGGGGGATCAGCCCCAGCATTTT. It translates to CASSPRGDQPQHF.

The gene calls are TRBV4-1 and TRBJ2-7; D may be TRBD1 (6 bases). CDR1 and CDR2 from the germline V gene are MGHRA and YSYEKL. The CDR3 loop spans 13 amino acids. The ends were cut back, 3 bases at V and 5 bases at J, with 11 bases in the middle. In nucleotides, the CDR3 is TGCGCCAGCAGCCAGAGGACAGTGGACGAGCAGTACTTC. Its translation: CASSQRTVDEQYF.

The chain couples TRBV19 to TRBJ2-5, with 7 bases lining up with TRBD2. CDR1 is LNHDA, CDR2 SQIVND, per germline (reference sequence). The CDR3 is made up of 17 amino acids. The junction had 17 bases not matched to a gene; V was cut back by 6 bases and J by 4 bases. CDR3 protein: CASRPRSRAGVAETQYF. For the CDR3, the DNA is TGTGCCAGTAGGCCTCGGAGCAGGGCGGGGGTGGCAGAGACCCAGTACTTC.

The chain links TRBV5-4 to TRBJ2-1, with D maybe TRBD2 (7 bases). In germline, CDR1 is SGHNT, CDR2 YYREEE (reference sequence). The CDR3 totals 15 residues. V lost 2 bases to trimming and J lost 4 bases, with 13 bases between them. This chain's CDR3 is CASSFGGLNYNEQFF. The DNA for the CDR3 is TGTGCCAGCAGCTTCGGGGGGCTCAATTACAATGAGCAGTTCTTC.

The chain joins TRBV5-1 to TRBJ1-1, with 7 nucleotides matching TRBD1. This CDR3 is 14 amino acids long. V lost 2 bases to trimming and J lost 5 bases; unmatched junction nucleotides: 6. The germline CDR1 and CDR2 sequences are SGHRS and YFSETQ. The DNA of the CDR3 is TGCGCCAGCAGCTTAACAGGGGAAGGGACTGAAGCTTTCTTT. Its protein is CASSLTGEGTEAFF.

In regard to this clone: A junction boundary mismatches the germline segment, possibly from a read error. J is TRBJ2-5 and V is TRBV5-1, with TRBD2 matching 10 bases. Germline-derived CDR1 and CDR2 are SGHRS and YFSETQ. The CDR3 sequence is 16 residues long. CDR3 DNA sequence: TGCGCCGGCAGCTTGGGTACTAGCGGGGCGCCGGAGACCCAGTACTTC. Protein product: CAGSLGTSGAPETQYF.

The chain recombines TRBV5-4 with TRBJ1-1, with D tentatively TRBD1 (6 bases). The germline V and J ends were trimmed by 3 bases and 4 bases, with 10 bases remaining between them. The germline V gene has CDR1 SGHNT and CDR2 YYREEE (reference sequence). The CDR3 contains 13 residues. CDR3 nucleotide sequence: TGTGCCAGCAGCTCAATAGGGGGCACTGAAGCTTTCTTT. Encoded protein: CASSSIGGTEAFF.

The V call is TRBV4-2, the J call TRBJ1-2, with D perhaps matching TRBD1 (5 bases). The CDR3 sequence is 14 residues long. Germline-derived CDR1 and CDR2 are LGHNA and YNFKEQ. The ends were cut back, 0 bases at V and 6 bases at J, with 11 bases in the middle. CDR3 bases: TGTGCCAGCAGCCAAGATATAACAGGCCATGGCTACACCTTC. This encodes CASSQDITGHGYTF.

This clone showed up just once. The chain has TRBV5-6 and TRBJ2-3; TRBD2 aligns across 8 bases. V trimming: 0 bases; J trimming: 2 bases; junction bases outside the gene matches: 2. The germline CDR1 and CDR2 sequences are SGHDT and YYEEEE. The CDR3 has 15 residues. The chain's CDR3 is CASSLGGGSTDTQYF. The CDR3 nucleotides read TGTGCCAGCAGCTTGGGCGGGGGGTCCACAGATACGCAGTATTTT.

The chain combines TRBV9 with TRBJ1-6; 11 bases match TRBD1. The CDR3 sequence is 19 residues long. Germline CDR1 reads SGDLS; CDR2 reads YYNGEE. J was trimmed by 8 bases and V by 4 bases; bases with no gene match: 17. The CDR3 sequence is CASSPHSGTGGAPHSPLHF. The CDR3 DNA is TGTGCCAGCAGCCCCCATTCCGGGACAGGGGGAGCCCCGCATTCACCCCTCCACTTT.

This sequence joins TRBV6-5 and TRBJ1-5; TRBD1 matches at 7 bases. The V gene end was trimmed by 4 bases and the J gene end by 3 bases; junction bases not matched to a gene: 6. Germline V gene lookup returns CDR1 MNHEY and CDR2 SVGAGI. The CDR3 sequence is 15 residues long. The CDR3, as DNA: TGTGCCAGCAGTTCCCGGGACAGTTACAATCAGCCCCAGCATTTT. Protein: CASSSRDSYNQPQHF.

CDR3 DNA sequence: TGTGCCAGCAGTGAAAAACAGGGATTTTCTAACTATGGCTACACCTTC. It is translated as CASSEKQGFSNYGYTF. The rearrangement joins TRBV27 to TRBJ1-2, with D perhaps matching TRBD1 (6 bases). Per the germline V gene, CDR1 is MNHEY and CDR2 is SMNVEV (reference sequence). This CDR3 spans 16 amino acids. V lost 5 bases and J 0 bases, leaving 16 bases between the germline ends.

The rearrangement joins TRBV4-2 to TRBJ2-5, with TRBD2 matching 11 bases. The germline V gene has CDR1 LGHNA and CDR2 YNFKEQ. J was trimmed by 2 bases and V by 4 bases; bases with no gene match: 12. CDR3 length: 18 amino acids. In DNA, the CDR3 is TGTGCCAGCAGCCGACAGGCCGCGACTAGCGGGAAACAAGAGACCCAGTACTTC. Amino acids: CASSRQAATSGKQETQYF.

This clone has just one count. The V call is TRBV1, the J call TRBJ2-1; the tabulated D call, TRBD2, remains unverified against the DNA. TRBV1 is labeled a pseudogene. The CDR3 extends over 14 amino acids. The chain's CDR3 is CTADSGTSRHEQFF. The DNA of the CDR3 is TGCACCGCCGATTCCGGGACTAGTCGGCATGAGCAGTTCTTC.